This paragraph reports one T cell receptor (beta chain). Time point reported: sample taken at primary tumor resection. The study sequenced unsorted whole RNA from tumor, nontumor lung or frozen PBMC. The donor population consisted of more than 55 patients with untreated, early-stage non-small cell lung cancer. One entry per CDR3 protein, called by TCRdb with MiXCR from the 5' RACE reads. Counted here are 77,000 or so distinct CDR3 sequences, approximately 18% occurring once; the ten biggest clones make up roughly 6.2%. CDR3 length: 17 amino acids. Trimming cost V 2 bases and J 0 bases, with 11 bases left between them. Germline values: CDR1 MNHEY, CDR2 SMNVEV (reference sequence). The source of the sample is a study of spatial heterogeneity in lung cancer.

Sample: PBMCs, taken at surgery. This chain links TRBV27 with TRBJ2-6, with no clear D. This receptor was taken from a male donor with early-stage non-small cell lung cancer. CDR3 DNA: TGTGCCAGCAGTTTAGAGGTCAGCCTCTCTGGGGCCAACGTCCTGACTTTC. This sequence encodes CASSLEVSLSGANVLTF. The whole variable domain, filled in from reference TRBV27 and TRBJ2-6, reads EAQVTQNPRYLITVTGKKLTVTCSQNMNHEYMSWYRQDPGLGLRQIYYSMNVEVTDKGDVPEGYKVSRKEKRNFPLILESPSPNQTSLYFCASSLEVSLSGANVLTFGAGSRLTVL.